This T cell receptor beta chain is drawn from a study of T-cell memory formation after mild COVID-19. Each CDR3 protein gets one entry after TCRdb re-called the 5' RACE reads with MiXCR. The sample lists about 270,000 distinct CDR3 sequences; approximately 15% were seen once. V shed 3 bases and J shed 2 bases, with 14 bases lying between them. Germline lookup yields CDR1 LGHNA and CDR2 YSLEER. CDR3 length: 16 amino acids. The TCR originated in an adult woman who had mild COVID-19 (a few samples of this study predate the infection). Cell type and time point are not known. V gene TRBV4-3 combines with J gene TRBJ2-1; D perhaps matches TRBD2 (6 bases). The sample comprised PBMCs or a T cell subset sorted from them (not recorded which). The CDR3 sequence is CASSQVGGGTYNEQFF. In DNA form, the CDR3 reads TGCGCCAGCAGCCAGGTCGGGGGTGGGACCTACAATGAGCAGTTCTTC.